These T cell receptor beta chains were read from a single sample in a study of blood T cell repertoires in COVID-19. Profiling relied on immunoSEQ multiplex PCR, and the TCRdb table lists in-frame clones only, not all of them. The table shows some 200,000 clones, with roughly 80% occurring only once. Sequences were obtained from PBMCs or T cells enriched from blood (not recorded which). The receptors here all came from a woman between 35 and 50 years old with acute COVID-19. Each CDR3 is given with its conserved first and last residue.

J,V,CDR3
TRBJ1-2,TRBV2,CASRGQGLTNYGYTF
TRBJ2-2,TRBV30,CAWSAGTGNTGELFF
TRBJ1-1,TRBV19,CASSPSIWTEAFF
TRBJ2-2,TRBV9,CASSAPGQGNNGELFF
TRBJ2-1,TRBV5-4,CASSLVRGQANEQFF
TRBJ2-3,TRBV2,CASELADLGWGSTDTQYF
TRBJ2-1,TRBV19,CATQGTSGFDEQFF
TRBJ1-6,TRBV19,CASSIGDRGSRNSPLHF
TRBJ2-3,TRBV5-1,CASSLEAGGTADTQYF
TRBJ1-5,TRBV5-6,CASSLEGQANQPQHF
TRBJ1-2,TRBV10-3,CAISEHQGKNYGYTF
TRBJ1-3,TRBV4-2,CASSQAGSGNTIYF
TRBJ1-6,TRBV7-2,CASSNRDRGHSPLHF
TRBJ2-1,TRBV7-9,CASSSSEVGQYNEQFF
TRBJ1-2,TRBV11-2,CASSFHRGSDGYTF
TRBJ1-1,TRBV20-1,CSANDHPLMNTEAFF
TRBJ2-7,TRBV30,CAWSVGAGTNEQYF
TRBJ2-1,TRBV20-1,CSASGAGAPNEQFF
TRBJ2-7,TRBV5-1,CASSLAGTKYEQYF
TRBJ2-1,TRBV27,CASSLGRGRLRSYNEQFF
TRBJ2-6,TRBV28,CASSAGGFAGANVLTF
TRBJ2-3,TRBV29-1,CSATGVQYF